This entry is about one T cell receptor (beta chain). Antigen: not known. V dropped 1 base and J dropped 6 bases, with 10 bases sitting between them. Germline-derived CDR1 and CDR2 are MNHGY and SVAAGI. The CDR3 spans 15 residues. This sample was taken from a study of T cells in Graves' hyperthyroidism and ophthalmopathy. Broader study findings: Ophthalmopathy was distinguished from stable hyperthyroidism by 13 V-J signatures.

RNA transcripts provided the source from which TCR beta CDR3 regions were amplified. The HTBI set primed first-round TCR CDR3 RT-PCR. TCRdb re-called the multiplex PCR reads through MiXCR, storing one row per CDR3 protein. The sample records almost 600,000 distinct CDR3 sequences, approximately 13% being singletons. The sample taken for sequencing was blood. The chain links TRBV6-9 to TRBJ1-6; D call uncertain. This clonotype was sampled from a woman aged 25 to 39 with Graves' hyperthyroidism that later progressed to Graves' ophthalmopathy. CDR3 in DNA: TGTGCCAGCAGTTATTTAGGTGGAAGTAATTCACCCCTCCACTTT. Translation: CASSYLGGSNSPLHF.